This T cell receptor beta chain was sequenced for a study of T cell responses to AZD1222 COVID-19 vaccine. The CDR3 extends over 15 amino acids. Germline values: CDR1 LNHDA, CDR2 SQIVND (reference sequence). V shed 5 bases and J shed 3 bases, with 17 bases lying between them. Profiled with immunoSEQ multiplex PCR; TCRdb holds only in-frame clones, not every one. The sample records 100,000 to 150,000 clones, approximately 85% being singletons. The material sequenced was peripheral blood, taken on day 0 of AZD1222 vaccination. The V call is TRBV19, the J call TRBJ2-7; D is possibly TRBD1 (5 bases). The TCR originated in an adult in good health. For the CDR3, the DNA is TGTGCCAGTAGTTTCTTAAAGGGGAACATCTACGAGCAGTACTTC. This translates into CASSFLKGNIYEQYF.